This TCR beta chain derives from a study of OX40 agonist ivuxolimab in advanced cancers. V was pared by 10 bases and J by 3 bases, with 6 bases between. CDR3 length: 10 residues. Germline V gives CDR1 MNHNS, CDR2 SASEGT. Sequencing used immunoSEQ multiplex PCR; TCRdb keeps in-frame clones, though not all of them. The sample contains approximately 80,000 clones, 70% to 85% of which appear only once. Findings of the study overall: Patients with a partial response at 0.1-3.0 mg/kg had among the lowest clonal expansion.

Turning to this clone: Its antigen is not known.

The V gene is TRBV6-1, the J gene TRBJ1-1, with D unclear. The receptor was isolated from an adult with an advanced solid tumor such as melanoma, head and neck, liver or kidney cancer. The sequencing here drew on CD4+ or CD8+ T cells sorted from blood, taken in a trial of the OX40 agonist ivuxolimab. The DNA of the CDR3 is TGTGCCACCGAGTACACTGAAGCTTTCTTT. Translated, it gives CATEYTEAFF.